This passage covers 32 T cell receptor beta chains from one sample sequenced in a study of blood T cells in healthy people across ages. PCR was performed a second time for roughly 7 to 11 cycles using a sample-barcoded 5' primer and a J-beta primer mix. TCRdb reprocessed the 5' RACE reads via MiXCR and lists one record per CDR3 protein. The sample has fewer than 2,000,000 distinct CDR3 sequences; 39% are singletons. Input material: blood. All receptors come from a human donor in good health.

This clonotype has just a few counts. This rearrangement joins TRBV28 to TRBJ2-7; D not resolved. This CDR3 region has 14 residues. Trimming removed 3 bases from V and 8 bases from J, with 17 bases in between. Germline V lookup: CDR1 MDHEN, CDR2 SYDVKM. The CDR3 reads CASSLLGSSSKQYF. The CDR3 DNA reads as TGTGCCAGCAGTTTGCTGGGCTCCAGTTCGAAGCAGTACTTC.

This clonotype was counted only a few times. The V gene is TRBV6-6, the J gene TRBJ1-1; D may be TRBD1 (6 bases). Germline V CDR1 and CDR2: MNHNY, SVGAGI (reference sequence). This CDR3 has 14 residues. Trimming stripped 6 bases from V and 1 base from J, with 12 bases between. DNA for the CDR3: TGTGCCAGCAGCCGGACAGTTCAGAACACTGAAGCTTTCTTT. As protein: CASSRTVQNTEAFF.

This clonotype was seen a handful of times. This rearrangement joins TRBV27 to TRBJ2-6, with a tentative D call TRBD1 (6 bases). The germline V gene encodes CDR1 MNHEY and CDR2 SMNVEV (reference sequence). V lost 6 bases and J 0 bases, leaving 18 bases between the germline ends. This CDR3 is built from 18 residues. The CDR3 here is CASSLNRVPLSGANVLTF. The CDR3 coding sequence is TGTGCCAGCAGCTTAAACAGGGTTCCCCTCTCTGGGGCCAACGTCCTGACTTTC.

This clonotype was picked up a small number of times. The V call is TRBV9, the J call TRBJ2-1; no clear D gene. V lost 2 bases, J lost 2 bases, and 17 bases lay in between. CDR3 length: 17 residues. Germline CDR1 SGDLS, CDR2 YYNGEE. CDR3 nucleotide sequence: TGTGCCAGCAGCGTTCTGGGCAGTTCATCAGCCTACAATGAGCAGTTCTTC. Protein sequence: CASSVLGSSSAYNEQFF.

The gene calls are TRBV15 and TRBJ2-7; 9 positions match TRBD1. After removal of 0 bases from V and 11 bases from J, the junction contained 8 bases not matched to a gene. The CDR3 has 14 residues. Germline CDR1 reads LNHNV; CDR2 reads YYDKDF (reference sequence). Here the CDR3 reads CATSRDKGTGKKYF. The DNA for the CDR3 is TGTGCCACCAGCAGAGATAAGGGGACAGGGAAAAAGTACTTC. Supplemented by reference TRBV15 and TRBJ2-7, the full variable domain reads DAMVIQNPRYQVTQFGKPVTLSCSQTLNHNVMYWYQQKSSQAPKLLFHYYDKDFNNEADTPDNFQSRRPNTSFCFLDIRSPGLGDTAMYLCATSRDKGTGKKYFGPGTRLTVT.

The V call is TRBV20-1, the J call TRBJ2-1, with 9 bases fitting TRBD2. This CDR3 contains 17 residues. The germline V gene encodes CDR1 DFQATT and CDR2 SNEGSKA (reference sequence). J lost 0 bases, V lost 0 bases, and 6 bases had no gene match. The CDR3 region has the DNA TGCAGTGCTAGAGAGCTAGCGGGGCTATCCTCCTACAATGAGCAGTTCTTC. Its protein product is CSARELAGLSSYNEQFF.

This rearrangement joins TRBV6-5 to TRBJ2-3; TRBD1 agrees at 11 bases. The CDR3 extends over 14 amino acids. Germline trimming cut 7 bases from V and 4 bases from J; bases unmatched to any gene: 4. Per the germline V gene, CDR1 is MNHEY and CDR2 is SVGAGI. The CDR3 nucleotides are TGTGCCAGCAAGGACAGGGGGCCGGCAGATACGCAGTATTTT. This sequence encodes CASKDRGPADTQYF.

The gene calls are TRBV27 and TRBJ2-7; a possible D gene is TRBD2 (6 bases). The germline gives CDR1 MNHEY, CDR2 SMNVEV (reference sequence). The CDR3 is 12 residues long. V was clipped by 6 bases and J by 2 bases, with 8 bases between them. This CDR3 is CASRGGAYEQYF. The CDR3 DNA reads TGTGCCAGCAGAGGCGGGGCCTACGAGCAGTACTTC.

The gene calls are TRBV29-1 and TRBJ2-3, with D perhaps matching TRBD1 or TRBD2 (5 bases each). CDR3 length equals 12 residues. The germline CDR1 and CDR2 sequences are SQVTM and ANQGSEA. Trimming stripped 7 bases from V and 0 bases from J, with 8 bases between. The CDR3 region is CSAWDSTDTQYF. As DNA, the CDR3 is TGCAGCGCATGGGACAGCACAGATACGCAGTATTTT.

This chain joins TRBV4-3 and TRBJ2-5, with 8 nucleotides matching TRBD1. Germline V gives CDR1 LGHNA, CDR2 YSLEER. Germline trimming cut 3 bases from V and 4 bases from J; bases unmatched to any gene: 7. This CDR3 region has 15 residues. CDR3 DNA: TGCGCCAGCAGCCATCTGAACAGGGGGTCAGAGACCCAGTACTTC. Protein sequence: CASSHLNRGSETQYF.

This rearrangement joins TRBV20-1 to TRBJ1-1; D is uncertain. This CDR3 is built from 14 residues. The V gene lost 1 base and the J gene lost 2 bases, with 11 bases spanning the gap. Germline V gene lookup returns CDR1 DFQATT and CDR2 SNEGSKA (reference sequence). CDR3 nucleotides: TGCAGTGCTAGAGTTAAGGGAGAAAACACTGAAGCTTTCTTT. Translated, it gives CSARVKGENTEAFF.

Here the CDR3 reads CASSLSRQSGGSYEQYF. In DNA form, the CDR3 reads TGTGCCAGCAGCTTAAGTAGGCAGAGCGGGGGGTCCTACGAGCAGTACTTC. V usage is TRBV7-8 and J usage is TRBJ2-7; 9 bases agree with TRBD2. V lost 2 bases to trimming and J lost 1 base; unmatched junction nucleotides: 9. Germline V gene lookup returns CDR1 SGHVS and CDR2 FQNEAQ. The CDR3 has 17 amino acids.

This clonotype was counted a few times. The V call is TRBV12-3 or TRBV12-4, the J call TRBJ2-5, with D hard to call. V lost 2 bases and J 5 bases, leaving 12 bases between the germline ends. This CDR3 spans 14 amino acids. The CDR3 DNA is TGTGCCAGCAGTTTAAGTAGGGTTTGGGAGACCCAGTACTTC. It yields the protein CASSLSRVWETQYF.

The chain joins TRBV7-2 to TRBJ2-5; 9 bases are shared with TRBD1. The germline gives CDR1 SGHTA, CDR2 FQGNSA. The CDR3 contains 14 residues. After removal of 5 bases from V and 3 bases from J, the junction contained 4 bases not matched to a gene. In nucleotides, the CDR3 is TGTACCAGCAGCCCCGGACAGGGGAAAGAGACCCAGTACTTC. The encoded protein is CTSSPGQGKETQYF.

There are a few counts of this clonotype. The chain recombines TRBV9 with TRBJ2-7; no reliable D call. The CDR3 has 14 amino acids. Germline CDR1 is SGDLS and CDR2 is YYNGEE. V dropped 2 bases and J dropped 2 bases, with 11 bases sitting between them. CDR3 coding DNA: TGTGCCAGCAGCGTGAGTCCAGCGCCCTACGAGCAGTACTTC. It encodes CASSVSPAPYEQYF.

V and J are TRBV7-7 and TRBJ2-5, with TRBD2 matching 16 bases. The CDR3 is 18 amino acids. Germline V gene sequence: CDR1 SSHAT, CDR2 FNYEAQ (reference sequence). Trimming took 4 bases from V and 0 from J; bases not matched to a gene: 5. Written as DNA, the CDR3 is TGTGCCAGCAGCTCGGGACTAGCGGGGGGGCGGTACCAAGAGACCCAGTACTTC. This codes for CASSSGLAGGRYQETQYF.

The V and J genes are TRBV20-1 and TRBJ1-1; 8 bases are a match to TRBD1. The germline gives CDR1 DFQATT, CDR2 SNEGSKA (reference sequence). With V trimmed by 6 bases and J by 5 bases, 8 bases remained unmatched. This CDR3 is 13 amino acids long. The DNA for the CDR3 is TGCAGTGCAGCCGAGACAGGGGTGACTGAAGCTTTCTTT. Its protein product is CSAAETGVTEAFF.

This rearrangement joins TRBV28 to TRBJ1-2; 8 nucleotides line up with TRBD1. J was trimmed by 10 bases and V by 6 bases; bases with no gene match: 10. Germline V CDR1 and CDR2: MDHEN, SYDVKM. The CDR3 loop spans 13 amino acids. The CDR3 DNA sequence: TGTGCCAGCAGCCCACAGGGGGAAGGAGACTACACCTTC. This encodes CASSPQGEGDYTF.

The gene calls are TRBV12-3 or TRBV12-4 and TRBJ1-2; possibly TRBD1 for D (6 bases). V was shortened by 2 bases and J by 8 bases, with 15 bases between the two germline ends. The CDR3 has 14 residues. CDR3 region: CASSLNRAGRGYTF. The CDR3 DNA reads TGTGCCAGCAGTTTAAACAGGGCAGGACGGGGCTACACCTTC.

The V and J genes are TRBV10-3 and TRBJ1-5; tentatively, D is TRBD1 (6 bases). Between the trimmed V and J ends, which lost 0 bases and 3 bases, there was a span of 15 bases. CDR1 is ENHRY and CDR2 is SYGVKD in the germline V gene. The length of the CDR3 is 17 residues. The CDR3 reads CAISESKRGGDNQPQHF. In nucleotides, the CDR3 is TGTGCCATCAGTGAGTCGAAGCGGGGGGGCGACAATCAGCCCCAGCATTTT.

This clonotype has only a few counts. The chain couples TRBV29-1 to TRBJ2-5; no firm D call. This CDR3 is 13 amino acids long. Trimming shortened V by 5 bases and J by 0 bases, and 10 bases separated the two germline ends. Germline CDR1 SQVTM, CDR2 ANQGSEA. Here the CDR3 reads CSVPGRDQETQYF. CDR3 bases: TGCAGCGTTCCCGGACGGGACCAAGAGACCCAGTACTTC.

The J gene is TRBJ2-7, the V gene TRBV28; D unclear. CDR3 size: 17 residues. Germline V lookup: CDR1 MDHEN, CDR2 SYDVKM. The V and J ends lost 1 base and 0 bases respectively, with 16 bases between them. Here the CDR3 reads CASSLSRLQDLSYEQYF. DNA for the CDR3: TGTGCCAGCAGTTTATCCCGCCTTCAAGACCTCTCCTACGAGCAGTACTTC.

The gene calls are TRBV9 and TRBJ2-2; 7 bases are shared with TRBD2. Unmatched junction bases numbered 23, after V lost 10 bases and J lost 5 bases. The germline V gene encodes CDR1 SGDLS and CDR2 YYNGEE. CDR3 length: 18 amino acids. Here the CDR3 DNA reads TGTGCCGACGGACCTGATAGGAAAAGCGGGACTCCAACCGGGGAGCTGTTTTTT. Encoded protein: CADGPDRKSGTPTGELFF.

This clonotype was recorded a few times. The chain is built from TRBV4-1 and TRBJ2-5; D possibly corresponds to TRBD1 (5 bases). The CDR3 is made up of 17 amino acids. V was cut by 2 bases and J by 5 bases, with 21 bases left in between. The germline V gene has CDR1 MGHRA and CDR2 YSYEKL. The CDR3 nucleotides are TGCGCCAGCAGCCAAAAAAGGTTGCAGGGTCTGCTGGAGACCCAGTACTTC. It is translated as CASSQKRLQGLLETQYF.

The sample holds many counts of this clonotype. This chain's CDR3 is CSVAAGKNQPQHF. CDR3 nucleotide sequence: TGCAGCGTTGCGGCAGGGAAGAATCAGCCCCAGCATTTT. The chain joins TRBV29-1 to TRBJ1-5, with TRBD1 as a possible D gene (5 bases). This CDR3 spans 13 amino acids. Germline CDR1 is SQVTM and CDR2 is ANQGSEA. Deletions cut 4 bases from V and 4 bases from J, with 11 bases between.

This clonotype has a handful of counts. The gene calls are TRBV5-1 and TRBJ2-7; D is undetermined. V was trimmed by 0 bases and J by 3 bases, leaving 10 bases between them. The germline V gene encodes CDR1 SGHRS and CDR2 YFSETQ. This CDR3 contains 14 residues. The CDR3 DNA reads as TGCGCCAGCAGCTTGGCTGAACAGAACTACGAGCAGTACTTC. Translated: CASSLAEQNYEQYF.

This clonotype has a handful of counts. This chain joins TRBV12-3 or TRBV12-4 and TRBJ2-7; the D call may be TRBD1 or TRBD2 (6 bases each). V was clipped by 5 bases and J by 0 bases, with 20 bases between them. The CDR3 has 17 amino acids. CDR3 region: CASSELAGTPISYEQYF. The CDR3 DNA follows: TGTGCCAGCAGTGAACTAGCCGGGACACCCATCTCCTACGAGCAGTACTTC.

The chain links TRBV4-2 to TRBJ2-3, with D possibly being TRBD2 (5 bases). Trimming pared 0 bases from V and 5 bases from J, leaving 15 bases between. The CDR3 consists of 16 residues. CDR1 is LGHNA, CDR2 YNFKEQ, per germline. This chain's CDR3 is CASSQEWAGEEDTQYF. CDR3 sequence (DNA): TGTGCCAGCAGCCAAGAATGGGCGGGTGAGGAAGATACGCAGTATTTT.

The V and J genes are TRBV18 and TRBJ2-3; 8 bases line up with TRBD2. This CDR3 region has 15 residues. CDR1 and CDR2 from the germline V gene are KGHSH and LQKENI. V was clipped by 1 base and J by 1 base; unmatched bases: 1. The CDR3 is CASSPLAGRTDTQYF. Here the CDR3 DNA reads TGTGCCAGCTCACCACTAGCGGGGCGCACAGATACGCAGTATTTT. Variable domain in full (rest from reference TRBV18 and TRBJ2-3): NAGVMQNPRHLVRRRGQEARLRCSPMKGHSHVYWYRQLPEEGLKFMVYLQKENIIDESGMPKERFSAEFPKEGPSILRIQQVVRGDSAAYFCASSPLAGRTDTQYFGPGTRLTVL.

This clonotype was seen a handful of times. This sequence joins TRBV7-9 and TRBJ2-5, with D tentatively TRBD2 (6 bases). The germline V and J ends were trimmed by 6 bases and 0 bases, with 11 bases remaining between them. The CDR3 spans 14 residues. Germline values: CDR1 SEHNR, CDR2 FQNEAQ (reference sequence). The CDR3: CASRVWGDQETQYF. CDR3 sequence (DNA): TGTGCCAGCAGGGTCTGGGGGGACCAAGAGACCCAGTACTTC.

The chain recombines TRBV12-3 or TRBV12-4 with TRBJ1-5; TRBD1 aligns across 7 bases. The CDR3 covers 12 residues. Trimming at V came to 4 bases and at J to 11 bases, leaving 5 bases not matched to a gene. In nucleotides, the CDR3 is TGTGCCAGCAGTTCTACAGACAGGGCCCAGCATTTT. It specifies CASSSTDRAQHF.

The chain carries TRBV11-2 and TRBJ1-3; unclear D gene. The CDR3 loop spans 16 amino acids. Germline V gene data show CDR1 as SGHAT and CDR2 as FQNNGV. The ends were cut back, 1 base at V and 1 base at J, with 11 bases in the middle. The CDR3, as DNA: TGTGCCAGCAGCTTAGCTTACCGGGGTTCTGGAAACACCATATATTTT. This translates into CASSLAYRGSGNTIYF.